Included here is one TCR beta chain sequence, with context. These data originate in a study of control samples from healthy donors and cancer patients. Germline V gives CDR1 LNHDA, CDR2 SQIVND (reference sequence). V lost 4 bases and J lost 0, with 7 bases in between. The CDR3 extends over 13 amino acids. Sequencing used immunoSEQ multiplex PCR; TCRdb keeps in-frame clones, though not all of them. The sample data list some 190,000 clones. The sequencing input was blood. The chain employs TRBV19 and TRBJ2-7; D is ambiguous. The clonotype was recovered from a woman aged 25-40 years in good health. CDR3: CASSTLASYEQYF. DNA of the CDR3: TGTGCCAGTAGTACCTTAGCCTCCTACGAGCAGTACTTC.